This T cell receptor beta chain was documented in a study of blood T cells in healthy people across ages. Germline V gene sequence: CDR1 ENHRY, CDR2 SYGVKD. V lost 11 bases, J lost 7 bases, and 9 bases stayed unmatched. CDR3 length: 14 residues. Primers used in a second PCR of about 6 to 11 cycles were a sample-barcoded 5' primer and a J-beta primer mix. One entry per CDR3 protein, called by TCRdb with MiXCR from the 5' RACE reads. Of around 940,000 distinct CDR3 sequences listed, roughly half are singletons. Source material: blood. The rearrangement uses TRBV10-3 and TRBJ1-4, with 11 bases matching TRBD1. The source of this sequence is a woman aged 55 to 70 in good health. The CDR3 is CASRRDRGTEKLFF. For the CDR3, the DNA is TGTGCCTCGAGACGGGACAGGGGGACTGAAAAACTGTTTTTT.